These 10 T cell receptor beta chains share one sample of origin, sequenced in a study of T cell responses to AZD1222 COVID-19 vaccine. Method: immunoSEQ multiplex PCR; TCRdb's copy keeps in-frame clones and lacks some. The profile shows approximately 150,000 clones, around 90% of them singletons. The input for sequencing was peripheral blood, taken 28 days after the second AZD1222 dose. Receptors were obtained from an adult who received the AZD1222 COVID-19 vaccine.

V is TRBV11-2 and J is TRBJ1-2, with a tentative D call TRBD1 (6 bases). The CDR3 length is 14 residues. V dropped 5 bases and J dropped 0 bases, with 10 bases sitting between them. Germline values: CDR1 SGHAT, CDR2 FQNNGV. The CDR3 loop reads CASSRQETNYGYTF. The CDR3 DNA reads as TGTGCCAGCAGCCGACAGGAAACTAACTATGGCTACACCTTC.

The chain couples TRBV2 to TRBJ2-6, with 8 bases that match TRBD1. This CDR3 has 18 residues. Looked up from germline, CDR1 is SNHLY and CDR2 is FYNNEI. V trimming: 2 bases; J trimming: 0 bases; junction bases outside the gene matches: 6. CDR3 residues: CASSEWGQALSGANVLTF. In nucleotides, the CDR3 is TGTGCCAGCAGTGAATGGGGACAGGCCCTCTCTGGGGCCAACGTCCTGACTTTC. Full variable domain (missing parts from reference TRBV2 and TRBJ2-6): EPEVTQTPSHQVTQMGQEVILRCVPISNHLYFYWYRQILGQKVEFLVSFYNNEISEKSEIFDDQFSVERPDGSNFTLKIRSTKLEDSAMYFCASSEWGQALSGANVLTFGAGSRLTVL.

V usage is TRBV25-1 and J usage is TRBJ2-2, with D perhaps TRBD2 (5 bases). The CDR3 has 13 amino acids. CDR1 MGHDK and CDR2 SYGVNS come from the germline V gene. Trimming shortened V by 5 bases and J by 7 bases, and 11 bases separated the two germline ends. This CDR3 reads CASSHLGSGELFF. Written as DNA, the CDR3 is TGTGCCAGCAGTCATTTGGGGAGCGGGGAGCTGTTTTTT.

The chain links TRBV2 to TRBJ2-7; TRBD2 matches at 7 bases. The V and J ends lost 8 bases and 2 bases, in that order; junction bases with no gene match: 12. Germline V lookup: CDR1 SNHLY, CDR2 FYNNEI. The CDR3 covers 15 residues. Here the CDR3 DNA reads TGTGCCAGCTTAGTCCCGGGACTACGGACCTACGAGCAGTACTTC. Protein: CASLVPGLRTYEQYF.

V and J are TRBV2 and TRBJ1-5; unclear D gene. This CDR3 comprises 13 residues. Germline V CDR1 and CDR2: SNHLY, FYNNEI. V dropped 5 bases and J dropped 1 base, with 6 bases sitting between them. The CDR3 DNA is TGTGCCAGCAGTTCGGACAGCAATCAGCCCCAGCATTTT. Translating gives CASSSDSNQPQHF.

The rearrangement links TRBV2 to TRBJ1-5; D remains ambiguous. This CDR3 spans 12 amino acids. Germline V gene lookup returns CDR1 SNHLY and CDR2 FYNNEI. V gave up 6 bases and J gave up 9 bases, with 12 bases separating them. The chain's CDR3 is CASRGPPWPQHF. As DNA, the CDR3 is TGTGCCAGCAGGGGCCCCCCGTGGCCCCAGCATTTT.

This chain connects TRBV5-5 to TRBJ2-1; 7 nucleotides align to TRBD2. V shed 0 bases, J shed 4 bases, and the junction held 4 bases outside the gene matches. The CDR3 totals 15 residues. The germline CDR1 and CDR2 sequences are SGHKS and YYEKEE (reference sequence). The CDR3 DNA is TGTGCCAGCAGCTTGGAAGGACTAGTATACAATGAGCAGTTCTTC. Translation gives CASSLEGLVYNEQFF.

The rearrangement uses TRBV20-1 and TRBJ1-4; TRBD1 agrees at 7 bases. Per germline, CDR1 DFQATT and CDR2 SNEGSKA (reference sequence). Germline trimming cut 6 bases from V and 3 bases from J; bases unmatched to any gene: 7. CDR3 length equals 14 residues. The CDR3 reads CSASTGAPNEKLFF. CDR3 coding DNA: TGCAGTGCCAGTACAGGGGCACCTAATGAAAAACTGTTTTTT.

This sequence joins TRBV29-1 and TRBJ2-5; weak D call: TRBD1 (5 bases). Germline V gives CDR1 SQVTM, CDR2 ANQGSEA. V lost 3 bases and J 5 bases, leaving 16 bases between the germline ends. This CDR3 has 14 amino acids. CDR3 bases: TGCAGCGTTGATGGGCAGGGTGTAACGGAGACCCAGTACTTC. It codes for CSVDGQGVTETQYF.

This clone was picked up one time. This chain's CDR3 is CASERLAGGSDTQYF. The CDR3 DNA reads as TGCGCCAGCGAACGACTAGCGGGAGGGTCAGATACGCAGTATTTT. The chain combines TRBV10-2 with TRBJ2-3; 14 bases match TRBD2. There are 15 residues in the CDR3. Germline loops: CDR1 WSHSY, CDR2 SAAADI. The trim removed 8 bases at V and 4 bases at J, leaving 5 bases unmatched.